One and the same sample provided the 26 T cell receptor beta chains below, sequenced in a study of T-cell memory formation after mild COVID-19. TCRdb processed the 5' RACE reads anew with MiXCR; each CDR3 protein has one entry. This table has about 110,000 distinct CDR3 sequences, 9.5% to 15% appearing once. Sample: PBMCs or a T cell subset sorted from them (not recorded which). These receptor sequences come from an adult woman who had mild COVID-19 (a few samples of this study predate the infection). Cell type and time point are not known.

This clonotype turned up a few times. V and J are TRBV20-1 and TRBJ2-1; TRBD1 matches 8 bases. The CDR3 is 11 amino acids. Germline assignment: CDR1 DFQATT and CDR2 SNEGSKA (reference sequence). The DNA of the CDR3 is TGCGGTAAACAGGGGGATTTTGAGCAGTTCTTC. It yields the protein CGKQGDFEQFF.

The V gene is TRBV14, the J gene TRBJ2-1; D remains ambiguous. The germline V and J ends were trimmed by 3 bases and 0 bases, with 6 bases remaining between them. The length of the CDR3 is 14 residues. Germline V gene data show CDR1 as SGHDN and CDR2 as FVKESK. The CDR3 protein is CASSHLSSYNEQFF. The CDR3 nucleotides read TGTGCCAGCAGCCACCTTAGCTCCTACAATGAGCAGTTCTTC. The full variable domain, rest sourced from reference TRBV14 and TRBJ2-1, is EAGVTQFPSHSVIEKGQTVTLRCDPISGHDNLYWYRRVMGKEIKFLLHFVKESKQDESGMPNNRFLAERTGGTYSTLKVQPAELEDSGVYFCASSHLSSYNEQFFGPGTRLTVL.

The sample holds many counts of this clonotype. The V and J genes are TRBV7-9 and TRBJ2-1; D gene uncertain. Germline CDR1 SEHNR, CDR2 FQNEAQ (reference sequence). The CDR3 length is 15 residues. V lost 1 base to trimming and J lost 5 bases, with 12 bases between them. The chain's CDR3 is CASSLGWSGNNEQFF. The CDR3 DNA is TGTGCCAGCAGCTTAGGTTGGTCTGGAAACAATGAGCAGTTCTTC.

This CDR3 reads CSAISGDYNEQFF. As DNA, the CDR3 is TGCAGTGCTATATCAGGGGATTACAATGAGCAGTTCTTC. The J gene is TRBJ2-1, the V gene TRBV20-1, with a possible D match to TRBD1 (6 bases). Germline lookup yields CDR1 DFQATT and CDR2 SNEGSKA (reference sequence). This CDR3 is 13 amino acids long. V lost 4 bases and J 4 bases, leaving 11 bases between the germline ends.

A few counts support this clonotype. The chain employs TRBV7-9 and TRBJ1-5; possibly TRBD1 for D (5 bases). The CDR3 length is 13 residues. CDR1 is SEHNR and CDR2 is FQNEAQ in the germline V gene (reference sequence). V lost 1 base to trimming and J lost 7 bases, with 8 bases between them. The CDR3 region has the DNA TGTGCCAGCAGCTTAGGACAGTGGCAGCCCCAGCATTTT. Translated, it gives CASSLGQWQPQHF.

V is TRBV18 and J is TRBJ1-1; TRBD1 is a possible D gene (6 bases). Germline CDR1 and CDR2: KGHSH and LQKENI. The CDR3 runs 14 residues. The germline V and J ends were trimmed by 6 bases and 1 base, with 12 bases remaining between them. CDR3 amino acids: CASSPGAGNTEAFF. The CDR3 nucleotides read TGTGCCAGCTCCCCGGGGGCGGGGAACACTGAAGCTTTCTTT.

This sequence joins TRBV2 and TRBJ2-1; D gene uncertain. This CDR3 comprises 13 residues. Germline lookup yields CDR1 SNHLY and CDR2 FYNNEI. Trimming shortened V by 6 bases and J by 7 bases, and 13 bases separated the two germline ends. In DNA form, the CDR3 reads TGTGCCAGCAGACCCCGGTTAGATAATGAGCAGTTCTTC. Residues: CASRPRLDNEQFF.

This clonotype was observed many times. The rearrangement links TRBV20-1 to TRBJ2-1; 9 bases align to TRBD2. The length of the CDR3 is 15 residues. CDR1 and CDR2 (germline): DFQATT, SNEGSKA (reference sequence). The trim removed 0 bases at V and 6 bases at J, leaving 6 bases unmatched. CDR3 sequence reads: CSARELASGANEQFF. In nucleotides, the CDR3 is TGCAGTGCTAGAGAGTTGGCTAGCGGGGCCAATGAGCAGTTCTTC.

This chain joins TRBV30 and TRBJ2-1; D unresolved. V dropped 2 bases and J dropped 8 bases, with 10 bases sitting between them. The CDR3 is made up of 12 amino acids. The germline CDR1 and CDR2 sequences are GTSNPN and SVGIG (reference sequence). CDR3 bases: TGTGCCTGGAGTTTCGTACCGGATGAGCAGTTCTTC. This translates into CAWSFVPDEQFF.

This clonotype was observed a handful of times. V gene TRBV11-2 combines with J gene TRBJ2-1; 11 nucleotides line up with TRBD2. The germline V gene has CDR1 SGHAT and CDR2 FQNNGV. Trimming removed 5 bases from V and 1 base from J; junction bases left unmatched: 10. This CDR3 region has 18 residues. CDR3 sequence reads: CASSATSGSSLSYNEQFF. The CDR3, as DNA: TGTGCCAGCAGCGCCACTAGCGGGAGTTCACTGTCCTACAATGAGCAGTTCTTC.

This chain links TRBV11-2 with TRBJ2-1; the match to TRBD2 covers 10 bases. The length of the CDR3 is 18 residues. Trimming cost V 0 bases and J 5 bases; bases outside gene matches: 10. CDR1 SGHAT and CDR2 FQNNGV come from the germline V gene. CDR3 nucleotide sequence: TGTGCCAGCAGCTTAGATCAAATTAGCGGGGGGCCACACAATGAGCAGTTCTTC. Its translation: CASSLDQISGGPHNEQFF.

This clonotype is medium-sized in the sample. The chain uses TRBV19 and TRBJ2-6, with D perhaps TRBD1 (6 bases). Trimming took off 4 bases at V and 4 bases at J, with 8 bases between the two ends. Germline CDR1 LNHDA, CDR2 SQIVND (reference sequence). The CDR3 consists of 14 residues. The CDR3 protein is CASSTGQGANVLTF. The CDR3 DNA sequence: TGTGCCAGTAGTACCGGACAGGGGGCCAACGTCCTGACTTTC. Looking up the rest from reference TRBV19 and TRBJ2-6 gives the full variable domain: DGGITQSPKYLFRKEGQNVTLSCEQNLNHDAMYWYRQDPGQGLRLIYYSQIVNDFQKGDIAEGYSVSREKKESFPLTVTSAQKNPTAFYLCASSTGQGANVLTFGAGSRLTVL.

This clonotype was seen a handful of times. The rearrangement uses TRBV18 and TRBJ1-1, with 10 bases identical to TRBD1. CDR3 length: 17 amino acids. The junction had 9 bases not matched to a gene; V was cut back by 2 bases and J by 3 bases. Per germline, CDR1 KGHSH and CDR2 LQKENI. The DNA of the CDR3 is TGTGCCAGCTCACCAGAGGACAGGGGGATCGGAGACACTGAAGCTTTCTTT. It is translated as CASSPEDRGIGDTEAFF.

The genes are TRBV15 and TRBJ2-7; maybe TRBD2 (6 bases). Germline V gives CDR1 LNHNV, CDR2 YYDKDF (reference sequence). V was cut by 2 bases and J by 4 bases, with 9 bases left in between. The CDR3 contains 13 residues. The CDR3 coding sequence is TGTGCCACCAGCAGATCGGGACTTTACGAGCAGTACTTC. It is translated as CATSRSGLYEQYF.

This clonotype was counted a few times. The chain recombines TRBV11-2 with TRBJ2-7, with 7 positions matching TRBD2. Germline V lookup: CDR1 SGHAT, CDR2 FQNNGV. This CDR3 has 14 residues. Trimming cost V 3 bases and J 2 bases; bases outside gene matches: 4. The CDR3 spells CASSFGGGTYEQYF. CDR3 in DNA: TGTGCCAGCAGCTTTGGGGGGGGAACCTACGAGCAGTACTTC.

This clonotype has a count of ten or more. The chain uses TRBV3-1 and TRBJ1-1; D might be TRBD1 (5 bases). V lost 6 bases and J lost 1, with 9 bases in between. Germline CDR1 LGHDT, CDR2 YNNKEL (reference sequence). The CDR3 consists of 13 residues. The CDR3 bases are TGTGCCAGCAGGCTTGGACAGAACACTGAAGCTTTCTTT. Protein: CASRLGQNTEAFF.

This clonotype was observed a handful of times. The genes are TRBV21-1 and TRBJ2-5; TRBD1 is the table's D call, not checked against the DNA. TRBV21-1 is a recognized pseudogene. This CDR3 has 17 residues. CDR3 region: CASSKPNPGVGGETQYF. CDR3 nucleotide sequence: TGTGCCAGCAGCAAACCCAACCCCGGAGTGGGGGGAGAGACCCAGTACTTC.

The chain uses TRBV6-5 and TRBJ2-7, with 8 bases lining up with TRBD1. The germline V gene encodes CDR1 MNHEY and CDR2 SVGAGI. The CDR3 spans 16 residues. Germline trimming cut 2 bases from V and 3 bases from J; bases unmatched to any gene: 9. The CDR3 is CASSYAKDREFYEQYF. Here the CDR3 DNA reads TGTGCCAGCAGTTACGCGAAGGACAGGGAATTCTACGAGCAGTACTTC.

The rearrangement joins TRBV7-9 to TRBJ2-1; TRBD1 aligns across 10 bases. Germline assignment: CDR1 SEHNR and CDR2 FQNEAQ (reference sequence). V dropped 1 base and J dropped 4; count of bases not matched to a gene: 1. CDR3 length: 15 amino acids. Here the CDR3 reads CASSLVGQGYNEQFF. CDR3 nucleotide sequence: TGTGCCAGCAGCTTAGTGGGACAGGGGTACAATGAGCAGTTCTTC.

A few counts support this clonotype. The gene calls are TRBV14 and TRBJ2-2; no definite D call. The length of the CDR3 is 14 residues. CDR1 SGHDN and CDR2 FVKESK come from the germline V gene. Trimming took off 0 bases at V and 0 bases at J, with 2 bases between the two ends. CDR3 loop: CASSQESNTGELFF. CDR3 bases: TGTGCCAGCAGCCAAGAATCGAACACCGGGGAGCTGTTTTTT.

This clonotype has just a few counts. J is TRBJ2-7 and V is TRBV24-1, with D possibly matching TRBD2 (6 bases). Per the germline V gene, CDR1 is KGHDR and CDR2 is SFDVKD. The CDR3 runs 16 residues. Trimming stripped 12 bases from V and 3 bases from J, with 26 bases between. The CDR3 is CAAWEVATFIVYEQYF. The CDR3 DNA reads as TGTGCCGCCTGGGAGGTCGCGACTTTTATAGTCTACGAGCAGTACTTC.

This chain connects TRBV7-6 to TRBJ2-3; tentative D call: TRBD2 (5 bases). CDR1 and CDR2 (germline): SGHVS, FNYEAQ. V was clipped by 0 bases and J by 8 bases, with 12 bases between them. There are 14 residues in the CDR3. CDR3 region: CASSLAQRSGTQYF. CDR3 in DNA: TGTGCCAGCAGCTTAGCGCAGCGGTCAGGTACGCAGTATTTT.

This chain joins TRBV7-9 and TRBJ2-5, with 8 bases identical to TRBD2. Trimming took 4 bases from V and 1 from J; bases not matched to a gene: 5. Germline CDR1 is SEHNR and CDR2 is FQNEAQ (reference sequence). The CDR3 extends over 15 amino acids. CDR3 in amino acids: CASSSVSGSQETQYF. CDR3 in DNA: TGTGCCAGCAGCTCTGTAAGCGGGAGCCAAGAGACCCAGTACTTC.

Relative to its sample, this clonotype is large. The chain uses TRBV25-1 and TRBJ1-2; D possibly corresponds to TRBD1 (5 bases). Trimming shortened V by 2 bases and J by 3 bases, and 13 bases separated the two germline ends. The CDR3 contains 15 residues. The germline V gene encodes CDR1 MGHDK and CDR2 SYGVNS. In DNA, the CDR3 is TGTGCCAGCAGTGAAACTGCAGAAGGGGACTATGGCTACACCTTC. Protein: CASSETAEGDYGYTF.

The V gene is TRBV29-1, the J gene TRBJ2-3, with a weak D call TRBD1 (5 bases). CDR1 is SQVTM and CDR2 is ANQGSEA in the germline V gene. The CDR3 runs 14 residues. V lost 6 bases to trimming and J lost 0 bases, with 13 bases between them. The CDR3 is CSVGQGRSTDTQYF. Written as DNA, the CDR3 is TGCAGCGTCGGACAAGGAAGAAGCACAGATACGCAGTATTTT.

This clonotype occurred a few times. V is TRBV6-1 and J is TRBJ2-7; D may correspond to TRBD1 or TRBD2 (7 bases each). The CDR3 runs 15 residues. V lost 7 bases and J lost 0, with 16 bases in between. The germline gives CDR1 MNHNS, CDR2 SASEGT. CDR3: CASIREGAFSYEQYF. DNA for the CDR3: TGTGCCAGCATCAGGGAGGGGGCGTTCTCCTACGAGCAGTACTTC.